A single sample is the source of the 24 T cell receptor beta chains below, sequenced in a study of blood T cell repertoires in COVID-19. Data came from immunoSEQ multiplex PCR; TCRdb stores just in-frame clones and leaves some out. The data contain some 130,000 clones, about 83% of them seen just once; the ten biggest clones take up 9.5% to 15%. Specimen: peripheral blood. The receptors come from a human donor in a cohort sampled during active COVID-19.

This clone appeared many times. The genes are TRBV9 and TRBJ2-7, with D maybe TRBD2 (6 bases). CDR3 length: 13 residues. Germline V gives CDR1 SGDLS, CDR2 YYNGEE. Trimming removed 3 bases from V and 6 bases from J, with 13 bases in between. CDR3 sequence (DNA): TGTGCCAGCAGCGCAGCGGGTTACTCCGAGCAGTACTTC. Protein product: CASSAAGYSEQYF.

J is TRBJ1-2 and V is TRBV2; TRBD1 might be the D (5 bases). V lost 7 bases to trimming and J lost 4 bases, with 10 bases between them. CDR3 size: 12 residues. CDR1 SNHLY and CDR2 FYNNEI come from the germline V gene. The CDR3 is CASTGGGYGYTF. In DNA form, the CDR3 reads TGTGCCAGCACCGGGGGGGGCTATGGCTACACCTTC.

This clone was recorded once. The rearrangement uses TRBV6-5 and TRBJ1-5; 7 bases map to TRBD1. This CDR3 has 13 amino acids. Germline V gives CDR1 MNHEY, CDR2 SVGAGI. The trim removed 8 bases at V and 5 bases at J, leaving 6 bases unmatched. The CDR3 sequence: CASRDSPDQPQHF. The CDR3 DNA reads as TGTGCCAGCCGGGACAGTCCCGATCAGCCCCAGCATTTT.

This sequence joins TRBV7-6 and TRBJ2-3, with 9 nucleotides matching TRBD2. Trimming removed 4 bases from V and 5 bases from J; junction bases left unmatched: 10. The germline V gene has CDR1 SGHVS and CDR2 FNYEAQ. The CDR3 runs to 16 residues. For the CDR3, the DNA is TGTGCCAGCAGCTCCGGGGCGGGGGGGTATGGAGATACGCAGTATTTT. Its protein is CASSSGAGGYGDTQYF.

CDR3 sequence: CASSPGQGVTEAFF. CDR3 DNA sequence: TGTGCCAGCTCACCAGGGCAGGGGGTGACTGAAGCTTTCTTT. This chain uses TRBV18 with TRBJ1-1; 7 bases are a match to TRBD1. The CDR3 length is 14 residues. After removal of 2 bases from V and 5 bases from J, the junction contained 5 bases not matched to a gene. From germline, CDR1 is KGHSH and CDR2 LQKENI. Based on the CDR3 plus reference TRBV18 and TRBJ1-1, the full variable domain is NAGVMQNPRHLVRRRGQEARLRCSPMKGHSHVYWYRQLPEEGLKFMVYLQKENIIDESGMPKERFSAEFPKEGPSILRIQQVVRGDSAAYFCASSPGQGVTEAFFGQGTRLTVV.

The chain recombines TRBV7-2 with TRBJ1-1; 7 nucleotides line up with TRBD1. The CDR3 has 13 residues. The ends lost 2 bases at V and 9 bases at J; junction bases unmatched: 6. Germline values: CDR1 SGHTA, CDR2 FQGNSA. CDR3 in amino acids: CASSLLEGAQAFF. The CDR3 DNA is TGTGCCAGCAGCTTATTGGAGGGGGCGCAAGCTTTCTTT.

The chain carries TRBV3-1 (or the pseudogene TRBV3-2) and TRBJ2-7; 9 bases are a match to TRBD1. This CDR3 region has 15 residues. V lost 4 bases and J lost 3; bases outside the gene matches: 7. Germline V gene data show CDR1 as LGHDT and CDR2 as YNNKEL (reference sequence). The CDR3 protein is CASSLSTGGIYEQYF. The CDR3 DNA follows: TGTGCCAGCAGCCTTTCGACAGGGGGGATCTACGAGCAGTACTTC.

The chain couples TRBV5-1 to TRBJ2-7; 10 bases align to TRBD1. V dropped 6 bases and J dropped 2; count of bases not matched to a gene: 5. Germline V gene sequence: CDR1 SGHRS, CDR2 YFSETQ. CDR3 length equals 14 residues. CDR3 DNA: TGCGCCAGCAACCTGGGACAGGGGACCTACGAGCAGTACTTC. This codes for CASNLGQGTYEQYF.

This chain links TRBV5-8 with TRBJ2-5, with TRBD2 identical over 9 bases. V was pared by 4 bases and J by 5 bases, with 18 bases of the junction left unmatched. This CDR3 is built from 18 residues. CDR1 is SGHTS and CDR2 is YDEGEE in the germline V gene. The CDR3 nucleotides are TGTGCCAGCAGCCCAGGGATTAGGGAAGCGGGGGGAATCGAGACCCAGTACTTC. Encoded protein: CASSPGIREAGGIETQYF.

This sequence joins TRBV7-9 and TRBJ1-2; TRBD1 aligns across 9 bases. The germline V gene has CDR1 SEHNR and CDR2 FQNEAQ (reference sequence). The CDR3 runs 16 residues. V lost 7 bases to trimming and J lost 4 bases; unmatched junction nucleotides: 13. The CDR3 nucleotides are TGTGCCAGCACCATTTTAGGACGGGACAGGGCCTATGGCTACACCTTC. This gives the protein CASTILGRDRAYGYTF.

This clone has a count of ten or more. The CDR3, as DNA: TGTGCCAGCAGCCAGGGACAGACCTATGGCTACACCTTC. This codes for CASSQGQTYGYTF. The rearrangement joins TRBV12-3 or TRBV12-4 to TRBJ1-2, with 7 bases that match TRBD1. There are 13 residues in the CDR3. V trimming: 6 bases; J trimming: 4 bases; junction bases outside the gene matches: 5.

This clone was counted a single time. V gene TRBV14 combines with J gene TRBJ2-7; no definite D call. The CDR3 has 13 amino acids. Germline V gene lookup returns CDR1 SGHDN and CDR2 FVKESK. V was pared by 3 bases and J by 1 base, with 7 bases between. The CDR3 here is CASSHFPSYEQYF. CDR3 nucleotide sequence: TGTGCCAGCAGCCATTTTCCTTCCTACGAGCAGTACTTC.

The chain joins TRBV2 to TRBJ1-5, with 8 bases that match TRBD1. V shed 2 bases, J shed 6 bases, and the junction held 9 bases outside the gene matches. This CDR3 contains 16 residues. The germline gives CDR1 SNHLY, CDR2 FYNNEI. The DNA of the CDR3 is TGTGCCAGCAGTGAACTTCGGCAGGGGGCTGGTCAGCCCCAGCATTTT. Amino acid sequence: CASSELRQGAGQPQHF.

The V and J genes are TRBV4-1 and TRBJ1-2, with D maybe TRBD1 (5 bases). Germline CDR1 MGHRA, CDR2 YSYEKL. V was cut by 6 bases and J by 3 bases, with 11 bases left in between. The CDR3 consists of 13 residues. For the CDR3, the DNA is TGCGCCAGCAGTCAGACAGTTGACTATGGCTACACCTTC. Residues: CASSQTVDYGYTF.

The rearrangement joins TRBV6-2 or TRBV6-3 to TRBJ2-5; the match to TRBD2 covers 12 bases. Germline lookup yields CDR1 MNHEY and CDR2 SVGEGT. This CDR3 is built from 16 residues. Trimming at V came to 5 bases and at J to 1 base, leaving 5 bases not matched to a gene. The CDR3 bases are TGTGCCAGCAGTCCAAGACTAGCGGGGGTCCAAGAGACCCAGTACTTC. Its translation is CASSPRLAGVQETQYF.

The rearrangement joins TRBV6-5 to TRBJ2-1; perhaps TRBD2 as D (6 bases). CDR3 length: 13 residues. The germline V and J ends were trimmed by 0 bases and 6 bases, with 6 bases remaining between them. Germline V gene data show CDR1 as MNHEY and CDR2 as SVGAGI. The CDR3 sequence is CASSYSEGNEQFF. CDR3 bases: TGTGCCAGCAGTTACTCGGAGGGCAATGAGCAGTTCTTC.

The CDR3 here is CATRGGGQAWSGVNSPLHF. CDR3 nucleotides: TGTGCCACCAGGGGTGGGGGACAGGCCTGGTCCGGAGTTAATTCACCCCTCCACTTT. The gene calls are TRBV24-1 and TRBJ1-6; TRBD1 aligns across 8 bases. Germline loops: CDR1 KGHDR, CDR2 SFDVKD. The length of the CDR3 is 19 residues. V lost 7 bases and J lost 6; bases outside the gene matches: 19.

The CDR3 is CASSTGTDNEQFF. For the CDR3, the DNA is TGTGCCAGCAGCACCGGGACAGACAATGAGCAGTTCTTC. The chain employs TRBV5-4 and TRBJ2-1, with 7 nucleotides matching TRBD1. The CDR3 runs to 13 residues. CDR1 and CDR2 from the germline V gene are SGHNT and YYREEE (reference sequence). Trimming at V came to 4 bases and at J to 5 bases, leaving 3 bases not matched to a gene.

J is TRBJ2-7 and V is TRBV6-1; TRBD2 is a possible D gene (5 bases). The germline V gene has CDR1 MNHNS and CDR2 SASEGT. V lost 2 bases, J lost 1 base, and 21 bases lay in between. The CDR3 contains 18 residues. CDR3 sequence (DNA): TGTGCCAGCAGTGAAAGTCGAAAAGGCACGGAGGCTTCCTACGAGCAGTACTTC. Translated: CASSESRKGTEASYEQYF.

This clone has only a few counts. The gene calls are TRBV29-1 and TRBJ1-3; D uncertain. Germline-derived CDR1 and CDR2 are SQVTM and ANQGSEA. The CDR3 has 13 amino acids. V shed 4 bases and J shed 0 bases, with 7 bases lying between them. The CDR3: CSVGPRSGNTIYF. For the CDR3, the DNA is TGCAGCGTTGGGCCCCGCTCTGGAAACACCATATATTTT.

V usage is TRBV7-9 and J usage is TRBJ1-3; D uncertain. Deletions cut 5 bases from V and 7 bases from J, with 9 bases between. Germline V lookup: CDR1 SEHNR, CDR2 FQNEAQ (reference sequence). The CDR3 spans 12 residues. CDR3 sequence reads: CASSASENTIYF. CDR3 sequence (DNA): TGTGCCAGCAGCGCATCCGAGAACACCATATATTTT.

This clone was picked up one time. The gene calls are TRBV14 and TRBJ1-1; a possible D gene is TRBD1 (5 bases). Per the germline V gene, CDR1 is SGHDN and CDR2 is FVKESK. This CDR3 contains 12 residues. Trimming removed 1 base at V and 8 bases at J, with 8 bases between. This CDR3 is CASSQGTNEAFF. The CDR3 nucleotides read TGTGCCAGCAGCCAAGGGACAAACGAAGCTTTCTTT.

The chain has TRBV4-1 and TRBJ1-4, with a weak D call TRBD1 (5 bases). Between the trimmed V and J ends, which lost 4 bases and 5 bases, there was a span of 14 bases. The CDR3 runs to 15 residues. CDR1 is MGHRA and CDR2 is YSYEKL in the germline V gene. The CDR3 loop reads CASSPSGVSNEKLFF. In DNA form, the CDR3 reads TGCGCCAGCAGCCCTTCGGGGGTTTCGAATGAAAAACTGTTTTTT.

This clone has only one observation. One junction end does not reproduce the germline sequence, and a read error may be involved. The chain links TRBV5-1 to TRBJ1-1, with D maybe TRBD1 (5 bases). The CDR3 is made up of 14 amino acids. Germline V CDR1 and CDR2: SGHRS, YFSETQ. In nucleotides, the CDR3 is TGCGCCCGCAGCCGGGCGGGGGGGAACACTGAAGCTTTCTTT. Protein sequence: CARSRAGGNTEAFF. The full variable domain, its missing parts supplied by reference TRBV5-1 and TRBJ1-1, is KAGVTQTPRYLIKTRGQQVTLSCSPISGHRSVSWYQQTPGQGLQFLFEYFSETQRNKGNFPGRFSGRQFSNSRSEMNVSTLELGDSALYLCARSRAGGNTEAFFGQGTRLTVV.